The rows below give T cell receptor beta chains drawn from one sample of a study of cytomegalovirus exposure and HLA in healthy donors. Measured with immunoSEQ multiplex PCR; TCRdb has only the in-frame clones, and not every one. This sample's table reports 95,000 to 150,000 clones. Sample: PBMCs. These receptors came from a man aged 35-49 years in good health and CMV-seronegative. Each CDR3 is given with its conserved first and last residue. A D gene is named only where the DNA matches it firmly.

v_call: TRBV10-3; j_call: TRBJ2-1; d_call: -; cdr3_nt: TGTGCCATCAGTGAGGGCCAAACACCCAGCAATGAGCAGTTCTTC; cdr3_aa: CAISEGQTPSNEQFF
v_call: TRBV5-1; j_call: TRBJ2-7; d_call: -; cdr3_nt: TGCGCCAGCTGCCCCGAAATTATCGGCTCCTACGAGCAGTACTTC; cdr3_aa: CASCPEIIGSYEQYF
v_call: TRBV6-6; j_call: TRBJ2-7; d_call: TRBD2; cdr3_nt: TGTGCCAGCAGACTTAGCGGGAGGAGTGACGAGCAGTACTTC; cdr3_aa: CASRLSGRSDEQYF
v_call: TRBV6-5; j_call: TRBJ1-5; d_call: -; cdr3_nt: TGTGCCAGCAGCGGGACACGAAATCAGCCCCAGCATTTT; cdr3_aa: CASSGTRNQPQHF
v_call: TRBV7-9; j_call: TRBJ2-7; d_call: TRBD2; cdr3_nt: TGTGCCAGCAGCCCCGGTGGGACTAGATCCTACGAGCAGTACTTC; cdr3_aa: CASSPGGTRSYEQYF
v_call: TRBV2; j_call: TRBJ2-3; d_call: TRBD2; cdr3_nt: TGTGCCAGCAGTGACCTAGCGGGAGGCCCCACAGATACGCAGTATTTT; cdr3_aa: CASSDLAGGPTDTQYF
v_call: TRBV20-1; j_call: TRBJ2-7; d_call: -; cdr3_nt: TGCAGTGCAAACCGGAGGGAGGAGCAGTACTTC; cdr3_aa: CSANRREEQYF
v_call: TRBV9; j_call: TRBJ2-1; d_call: -; cdr3_nt: TGTGCCAGCAGCGTAGGTGGGGCAAACAATGAGCAGTTCTTC; cdr3_aa: CASSVGGANNEQFF
v_call: TRBV6-1; j_call: TRBJ2-3; d_call: TRBD2; cdr3_nt: TGTGCCAGCAGTGTCAGACTAGCGGGAGAGCGGGCAGATACGCAGTATTTT; cdr3_aa: CASSVRLAGERADTQYF
v_call: TRBV7-3; j_call: TRBJ2-3; d_call: -; cdr3_nt: TGTGCCAGCAGCTTTAGCGGCCCCACAGATACGCAGTATTTT; cdr3_aa: CASSFSGPTDTQYF
v_call: TRBV5-1; j_call: TRBJ2-7; d_call: TRBD1; cdr3_nt: TGCGCCAGCAGGCACGCCGGGGGAACAGGGGGCAGGTACGAGCAGTACTTC; cdr3_aa: CASRHAGGTGGRYEQYF
v_call: TRBV10-3; j_call: TRBJ2-3; d_call: -; cdr3_nt: TGTGCCATCAGTCCCTCCAGTCCTGATACGCAGTATTTT; cdr3_aa: CAISPSSPDTQYF
v_call: TRBV6-1; j_call: TRBJ1-1; d_call: -; cdr3_nt: TGTGCCAGCAGGGGGCAGGGTGAGACTGAAGCTTTCTTT; cdr3_aa: CASRGQGETEAFF
v_call: TRBV2; j_call: TRBJ1-2; d_call: -; cdr3_nt: TGTGCCAGCGGGCGGACAGCTACTAACTATGGCTACACCTTC; cdr3_aa: CASGRTATNYGYTF